This is a list of T cell receptor beta chains from one sample in a study of T cell responses to AZD1222 COVID-19 vaccine. Clones were sequenced by immunoSEQ multiplex PCR, and TCRdb holds only the in-frame ones, with some missing. Of 95,000 to 110,000 clones listed, about 89% were seen once; the top ten hold approximately 3%. The sample in question was peripheral blood, obtained 28 days after the second dose of the MenACWY control vaccine. These receptors all come from an adult who received the MenACWY meningococcal vaccine as a control. Each CDR3 is given with its conserved first and last residue. The size of a clone is reported for some rows only, either as once, few or many, or as a class for expanded clones.

clone size: NA; V gene: TRBV5-1; CDR3 length: 16; CDR3 protein: CASSRRLREGNEKLFF
clone size: NA; V gene: TRBV3-1/TRBV3-2; CDR3 length: 14; CDR3 protein: CASSGNLVGYEQYF
clone size: NA; V gene: TRBV18; CDR3 length: 14; CDR3 protein: CASSLAGSYNEQFF
clone size: NA; V gene: TRBV28; CDR3 length: 14; CDR3 protein: CASSVGGLGEKLFF
clone size: NA; V gene: TRBV28; CDR3 length: 16; CDR3 protein: CASSPPLGRKYNEQFF
clone size: NA; V gene: TRBV7-9; CDR3 length: 14; CDR3 protein: CASSFNQEDQPQHF
clone size: NA; V gene: TRBV2; CDR3 length: 16; CDR3 protein: CASRALAGGNTGELFF
clone size: once; V gene: TRBV5-1; CDR3 length: 15; CDR3 protein: CASSLGEGAGGTQYF
clone size: NA; V gene: TRBV4-1; CDR3 length: 16; CDR3 protein: CASSQEVGLSSYEQYF
clone size: once; V gene: TRBV3-1/TRBV3-2; CDR3 length: 15; CDR3 protein: CASSQDRDRGNEQYF
clone size: NA; V gene: TRBV28; CDR3 length: 16; CDR3 protein: CASSSSTASGANVLTF
clone size: NA; V gene: TRBV4-3; CDR3 length: 18; CDR3 protein: CASSQATSGRTTPYEQYF
clone size: NA; V gene: TRBV18; CDR3 length: 15; CDR3 protein: CASSPTTAGPYEQYF
clone size: NA; V gene: TRBV19; CDR3 length: 16; CDR3 protein: CASSVGQGGGNYGYTF
clone size: NA; V gene: TRBV6-5; CDR3 length: 13; CDR3 protein: CAAASVLDNEQYF
clone size: NA; V gene: TRBV4-2; CDR3 length: 14; CDR3 protein: CASSQEQGADTQYF